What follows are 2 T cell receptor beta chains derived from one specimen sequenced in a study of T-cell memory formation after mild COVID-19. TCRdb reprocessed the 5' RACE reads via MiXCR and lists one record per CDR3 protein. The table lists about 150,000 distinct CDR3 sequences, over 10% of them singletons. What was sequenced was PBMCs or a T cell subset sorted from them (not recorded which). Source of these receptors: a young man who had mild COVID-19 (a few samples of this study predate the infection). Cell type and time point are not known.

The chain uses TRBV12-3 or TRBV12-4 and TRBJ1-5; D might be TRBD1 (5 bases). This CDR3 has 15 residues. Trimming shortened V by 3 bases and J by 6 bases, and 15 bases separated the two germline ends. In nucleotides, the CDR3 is TGTGCCAGCAGTTTGTTTGCGGGGGTTGGTCAGCCCCAGCATTTT. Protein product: CASSLFAGVGQPQHF.

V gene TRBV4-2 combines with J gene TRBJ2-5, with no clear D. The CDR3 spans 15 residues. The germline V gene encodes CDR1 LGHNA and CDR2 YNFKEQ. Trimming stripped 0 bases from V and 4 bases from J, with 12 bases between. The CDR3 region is CASSQDRALRETQYF. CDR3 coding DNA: TGTGCCAGCAGCCAAGATAGAGCCTTAAGAGAGACCCAGTACTTC.